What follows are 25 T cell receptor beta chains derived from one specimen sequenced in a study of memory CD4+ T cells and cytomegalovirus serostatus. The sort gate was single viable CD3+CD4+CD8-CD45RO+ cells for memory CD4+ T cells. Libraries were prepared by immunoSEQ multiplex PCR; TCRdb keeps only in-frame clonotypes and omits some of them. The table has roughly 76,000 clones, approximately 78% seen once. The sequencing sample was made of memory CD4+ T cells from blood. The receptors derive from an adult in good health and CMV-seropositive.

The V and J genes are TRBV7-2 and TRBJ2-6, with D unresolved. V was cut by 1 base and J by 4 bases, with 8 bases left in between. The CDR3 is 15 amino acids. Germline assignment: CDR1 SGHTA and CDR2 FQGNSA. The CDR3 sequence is CASSLGPTGANVLTF. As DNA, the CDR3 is TGTGCCAGCAGCTTAGGTCCGACCGGGGCCAACGTCCTGACTTTC.

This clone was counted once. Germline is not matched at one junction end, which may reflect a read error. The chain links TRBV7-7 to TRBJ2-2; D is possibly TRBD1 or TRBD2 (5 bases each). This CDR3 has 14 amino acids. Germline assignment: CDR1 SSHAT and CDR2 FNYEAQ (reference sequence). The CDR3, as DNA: TGTGCTAGCAGTCTTGAAGGGACCACCGGGGAGCTGTTTTTT. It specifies CASSLEGTTGELFF.

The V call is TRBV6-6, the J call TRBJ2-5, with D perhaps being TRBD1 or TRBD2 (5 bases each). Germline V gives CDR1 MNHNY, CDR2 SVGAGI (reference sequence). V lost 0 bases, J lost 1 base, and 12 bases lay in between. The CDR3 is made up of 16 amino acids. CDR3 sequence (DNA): TGTGCCAGCAGTTACTCCGGTGGGGGAACCCAAGAGACCCAGTACTTC. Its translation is CASSYSGGGTQETQYF.

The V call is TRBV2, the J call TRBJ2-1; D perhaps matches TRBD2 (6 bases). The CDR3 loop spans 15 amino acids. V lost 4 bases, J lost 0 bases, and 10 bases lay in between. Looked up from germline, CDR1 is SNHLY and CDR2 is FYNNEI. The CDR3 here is CASSGVGSSYNEQFF. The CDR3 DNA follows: TGTGCCAGCAGTGGTGTCGGGAGCTCCTACAATGAGCAGTTCTTC.

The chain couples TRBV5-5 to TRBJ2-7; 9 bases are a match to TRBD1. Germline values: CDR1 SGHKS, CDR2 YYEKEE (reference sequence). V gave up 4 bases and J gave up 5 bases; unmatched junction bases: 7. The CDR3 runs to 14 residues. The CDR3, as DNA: TGTGCCAGCAGCCCCGGGACAGGGCGAGACGAGCAGTACTTC. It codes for CASSPGTGRDEQYF.

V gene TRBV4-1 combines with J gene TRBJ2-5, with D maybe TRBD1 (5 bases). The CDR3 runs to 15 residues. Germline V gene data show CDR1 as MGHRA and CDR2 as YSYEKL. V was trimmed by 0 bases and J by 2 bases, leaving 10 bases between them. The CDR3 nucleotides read TGCGCCAGCAGCCAAGATGGGCAGGGACAAGAGACCCAGTACTTC. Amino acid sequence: CASSQDGQGQETQYF.

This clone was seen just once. CDR3 in amino acids: CASSPQGDYEQYV. CDR3 sequence (DNA): TGTGCCAGCTCACCGCAGGGGGACTACGAGCAGTACGTC. The rearrangement uses TRBV18 and TRBJ2-7; 7 positions match TRBD1. V gave up 3 bases and J gave up 3 bases; unmatched junction bases: 2. Per germline, CDR1 KGHSH and CDR2 LQKENI. The length of the CDR3 is 13 residues.

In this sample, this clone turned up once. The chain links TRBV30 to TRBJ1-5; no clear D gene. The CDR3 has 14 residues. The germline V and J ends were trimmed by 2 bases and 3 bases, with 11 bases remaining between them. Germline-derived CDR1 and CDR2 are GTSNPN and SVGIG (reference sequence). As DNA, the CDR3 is TGTGCCTGGAGTCCGGGGATTGACAATCAGCCCCAGCATTTT. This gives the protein CAWSPGIDNQPQHF.

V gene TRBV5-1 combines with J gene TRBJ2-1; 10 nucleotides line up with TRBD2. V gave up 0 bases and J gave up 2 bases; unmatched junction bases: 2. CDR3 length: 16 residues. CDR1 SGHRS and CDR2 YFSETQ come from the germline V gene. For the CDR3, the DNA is TGCGCCAGCAGCTTGGGCACTAGCGGGGCCTACAATGAGCAGTTCTTC. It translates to CASSLGTSGAYNEQFF.

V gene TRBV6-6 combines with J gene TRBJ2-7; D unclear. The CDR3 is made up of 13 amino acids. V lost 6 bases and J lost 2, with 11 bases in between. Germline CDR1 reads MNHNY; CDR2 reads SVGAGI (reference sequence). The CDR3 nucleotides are TGTGCCAGCAGGGACGGGTGGGCCTACGAGCAGTACTTC. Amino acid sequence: CASRDGWAYEQYF.

The CDR3 reads CASSNRQTLYNEQFF. Written as DNA, the CDR3 is TGTGCCAGTAGCAACCGACAGACTCTCTACAATGAGCAGTTCTTC. The rearrangement uses TRBV19 and TRBJ2-1, with a weak D call TRBD1 (5 bases). The germline gives CDR1 LNHDA, CDR2 SQIVND (reference sequence). Trimming stripped 6 bases from V and 3 bases from J, with 15 bases between. This CDR3 is built from 15 residues.

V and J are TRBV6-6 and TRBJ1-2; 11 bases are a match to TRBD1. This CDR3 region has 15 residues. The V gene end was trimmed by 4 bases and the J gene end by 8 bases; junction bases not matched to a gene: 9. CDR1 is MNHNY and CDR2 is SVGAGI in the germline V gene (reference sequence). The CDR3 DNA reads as TGTGCCAGCAGTTCCCGGGACAGGGGGATGGGCGGCTACACCTTC. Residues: CASSSRDRGMGGYTF.

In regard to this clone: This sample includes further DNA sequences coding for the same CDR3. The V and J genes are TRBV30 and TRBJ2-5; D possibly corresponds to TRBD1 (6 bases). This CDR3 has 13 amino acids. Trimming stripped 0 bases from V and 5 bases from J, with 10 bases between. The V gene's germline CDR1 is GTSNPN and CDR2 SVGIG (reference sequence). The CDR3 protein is CAWSVQGLETQYF. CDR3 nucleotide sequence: TGTGCCTGGAGTGTACAGGGTTTGGAGACCCAGTACTTC.

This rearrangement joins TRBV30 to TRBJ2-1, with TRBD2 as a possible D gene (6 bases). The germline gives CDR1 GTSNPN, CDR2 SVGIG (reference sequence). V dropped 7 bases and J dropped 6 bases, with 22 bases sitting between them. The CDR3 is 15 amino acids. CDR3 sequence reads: CAFEKLRGVLNEQFF. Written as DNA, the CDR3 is TGTGCCTTCGAAAAATTGCGGGGCGTTCTCAATGAGCAGTTCTTC.

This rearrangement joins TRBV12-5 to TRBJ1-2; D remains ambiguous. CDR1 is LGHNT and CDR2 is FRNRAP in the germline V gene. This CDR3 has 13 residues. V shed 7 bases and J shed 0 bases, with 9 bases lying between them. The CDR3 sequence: CASAASSNYGYTF. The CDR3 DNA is TGTGCTAGTGCAGCAAGTTCTAACTATGGCTACACCTTC.

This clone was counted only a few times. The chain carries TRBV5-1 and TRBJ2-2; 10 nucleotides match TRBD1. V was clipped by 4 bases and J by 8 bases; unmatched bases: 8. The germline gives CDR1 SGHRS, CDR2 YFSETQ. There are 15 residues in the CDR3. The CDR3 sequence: CASSPGGTGAGELFF. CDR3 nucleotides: TGCGCCAGCAGCCCCGGAGGGACAGGGGCAGGGGAGCTGTTTTTT.

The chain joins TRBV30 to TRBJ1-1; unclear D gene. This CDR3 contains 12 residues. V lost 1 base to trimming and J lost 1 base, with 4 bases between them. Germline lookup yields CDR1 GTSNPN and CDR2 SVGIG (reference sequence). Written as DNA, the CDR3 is TGTGCCTGGAGTGGCCAGAACACTGAAGCTTTCTTT. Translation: CAWSGQNTEAFF.

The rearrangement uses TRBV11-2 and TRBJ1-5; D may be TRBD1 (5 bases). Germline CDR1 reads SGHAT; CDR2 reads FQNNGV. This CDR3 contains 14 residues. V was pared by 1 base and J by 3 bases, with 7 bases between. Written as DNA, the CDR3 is TGTGCCAGCAGCTTAGCAGGGACCAATCAGCCCCAGCATTTT. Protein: CASSLAGTNQPQHF.

Here the CDR3 reads CASSIGLVGRETQYF. The CDR3 region has the DNA TGTGCCAGTAGTATCGGGCTAGTGGGCCGAGAGACCCAGTACTTC. V gene TRBV19 combines with J gene TRBJ2-5; the D is unclear. Per germline, CDR1 LNHDA and CDR2 SQIVND (reference sequence). The CDR3 has 15 amino acids. Trimming removed 3 bases from V and 4 bases from J, with 15 bases in between.

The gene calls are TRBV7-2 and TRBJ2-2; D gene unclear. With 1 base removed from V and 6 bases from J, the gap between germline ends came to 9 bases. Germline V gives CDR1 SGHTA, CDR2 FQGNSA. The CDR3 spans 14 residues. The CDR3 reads CASSLVGLPGELFF. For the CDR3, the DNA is TGTGCCAGCAGCTTAGTCGGCTTGCCCGGGGAGCTGTTTTTT. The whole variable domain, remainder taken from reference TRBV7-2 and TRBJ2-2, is GAGVSQSPSNKVTEKGKDVELRCDPISGHTALYWYRQSLGQGLEFLIYFQGNSAPDKSGLPSDRFSAERTGGSVSTLTIQRTQQEDSAVYLCASSLVGLPGELFFGEGSRLTVL.

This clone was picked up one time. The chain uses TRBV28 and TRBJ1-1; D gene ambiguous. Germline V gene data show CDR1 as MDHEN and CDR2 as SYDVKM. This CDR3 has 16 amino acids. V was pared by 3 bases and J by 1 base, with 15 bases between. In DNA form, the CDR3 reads TGTGCCAGCAGTTTGGTGACATTTCTCCAGAACACTGAAGCTTTCTTT. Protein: CASSLVTFLQNTEAFF. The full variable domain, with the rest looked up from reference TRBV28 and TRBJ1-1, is DVKVTQSSRYLVKRTGEKVFLECVQDMDHENMFWYRQDPGLGLRLIYFSYDVKMKEKGDIPEGYSVSREKKERFSLILESASTNQTSMYLCASSLVTFLQNTEAFFGQGTRLTVV.

In DNA, the CDR3 is TGTGCCAGCAGTTTAAAGGGGGGGCGTGATGAGACCCAGTACTTC. Protein: CASSLKGGRDETQYF. The chain has TRBV27 and TRBJ2-5; possible D gene TRBD2, 7 bases. Germline CDR1 is MNHEY and CDR2 is SMNVEV (reference sequence). The CDR3 totals 15 residues. Deletions cut 2 bases from V and 5 bases from J, with 15 bases between.

The CDR3 coding sequence is TGTGCCAGTAGTATAGGTTTGGCAGGCTATGGCTACACCTTC. This gives the protein CASSIGLAGYGYTF. V gene TRBV19 combines with J gene TRBJ1-2; the D is unclear. The V end was cut by 1 base, the J end by 4 bases, with 10 bases between. CDR1 and CDR2 (germline): LNHDA, SQIVND (reference sequence). The CDR3 spans 14 residues.

CDR3 in amino acids: CATRGVLETQYF. The CDR3 nucleotides read TGTGCCACCAGGGGGGTGTTGGAGACCCAGTACTTC. The chain employs TRBV6-6 and TRBJ2-5; perhaps TRBD1 as D (7 bases). V was trimmed by 10 bases and J by 5 bases, leaving 14 bases between them. The CDR3 extends over 12 amino acids. Germline V gene sequence: CDR1 MNHNY, CDR2 SVGAGI (reference sequence).

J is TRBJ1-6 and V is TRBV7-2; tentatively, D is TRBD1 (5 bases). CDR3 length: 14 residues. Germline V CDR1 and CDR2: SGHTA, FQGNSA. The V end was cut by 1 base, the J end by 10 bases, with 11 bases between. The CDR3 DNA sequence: TGTGCCAGCAGCTTAGACTGGGGCCCGTCACCCCTCCACTTT. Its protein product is CASSLDWGPSPLHF.